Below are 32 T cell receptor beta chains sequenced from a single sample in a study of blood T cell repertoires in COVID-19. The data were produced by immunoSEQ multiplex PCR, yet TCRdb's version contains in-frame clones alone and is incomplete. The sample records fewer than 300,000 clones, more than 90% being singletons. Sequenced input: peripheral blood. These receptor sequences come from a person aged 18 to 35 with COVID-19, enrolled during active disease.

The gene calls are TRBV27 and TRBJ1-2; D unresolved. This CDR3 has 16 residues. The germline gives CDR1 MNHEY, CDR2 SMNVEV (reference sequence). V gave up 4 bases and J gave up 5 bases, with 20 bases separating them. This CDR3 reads CASSSFLSGLAYGYTF. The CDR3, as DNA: TGTGCCAGCAGTTCCTTTCTGTCTGGACTTGCGTATGGCTACACCTTC.

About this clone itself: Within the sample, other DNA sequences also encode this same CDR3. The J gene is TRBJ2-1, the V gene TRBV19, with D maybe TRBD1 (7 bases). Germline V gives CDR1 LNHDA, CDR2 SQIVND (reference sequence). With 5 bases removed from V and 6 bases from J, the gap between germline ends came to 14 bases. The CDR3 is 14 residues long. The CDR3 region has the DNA TGTGCCAGTAGTGGACGACAGGGAGGCAATGAGCAGTTCTTC. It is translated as CASSGRQGGNEQFF.

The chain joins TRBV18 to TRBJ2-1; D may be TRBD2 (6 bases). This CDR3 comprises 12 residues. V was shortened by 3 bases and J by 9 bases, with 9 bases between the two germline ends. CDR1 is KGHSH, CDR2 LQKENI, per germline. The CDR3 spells CASSPRGLEQFF. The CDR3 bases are TGTGCCAGCTCACCGCGGGGTCTTGAGCAGTTCTTC. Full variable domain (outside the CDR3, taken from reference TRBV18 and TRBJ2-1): NAGVMQNPRHLVRRRGQEARLRCSPMKGHSHVYWYRQLPEEGLKFMVYLQKENIIDESGMPKERFSAEFPKEGPSILRIQQVVRGDSAAYFCASSPRGLEQFFGPGTRLTVL.

Written as DNA, the CDR3 is TGTGCCAGTAGTAACCAGGGATTGAACACTGAAGCTTTCTTT. As protein: CASSNQGLNTEAFF. The chain recombines TRBV19 with TRBJ1-1; TRBD1 is a possible D gene (5 bases). V was pared by 4 bases and J by 0 bases, with 9 bases between. From germline, CDR1 is LNHDA and CDR2 SQIVND (reference sequence). CDR3 length: 14 residues.

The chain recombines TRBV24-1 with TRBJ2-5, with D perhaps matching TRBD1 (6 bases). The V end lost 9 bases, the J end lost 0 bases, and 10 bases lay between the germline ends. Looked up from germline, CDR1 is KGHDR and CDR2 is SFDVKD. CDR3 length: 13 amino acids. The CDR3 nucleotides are TGTGCCACCCCCGGACAGAACCAAGAGACCCAGTACTTC. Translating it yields CATPGQNQETQYF.

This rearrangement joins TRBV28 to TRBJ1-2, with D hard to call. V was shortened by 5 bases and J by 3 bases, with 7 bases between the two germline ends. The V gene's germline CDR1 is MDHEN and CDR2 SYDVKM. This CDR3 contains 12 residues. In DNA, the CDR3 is TGTGCCAGCAGTATAGACTACTATGGCTACACCTTC. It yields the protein CASSIDYYGYTF.

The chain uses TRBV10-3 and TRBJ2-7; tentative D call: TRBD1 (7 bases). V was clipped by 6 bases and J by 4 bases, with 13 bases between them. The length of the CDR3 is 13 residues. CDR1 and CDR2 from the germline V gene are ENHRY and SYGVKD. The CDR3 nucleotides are TGTGCCATCAGCCGGGGGACAGAGTACGAGCAGTACTTC. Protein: CAISRGTEYEQYF.

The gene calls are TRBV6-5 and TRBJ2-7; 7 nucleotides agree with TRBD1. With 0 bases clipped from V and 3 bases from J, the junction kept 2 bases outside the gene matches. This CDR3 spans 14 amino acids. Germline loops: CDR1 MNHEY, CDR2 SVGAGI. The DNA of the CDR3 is TGTGCCAGCAGTTACTCGGACAGGAACTACGAGCAGTACTTC. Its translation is CASSYSDRNYEQYF.

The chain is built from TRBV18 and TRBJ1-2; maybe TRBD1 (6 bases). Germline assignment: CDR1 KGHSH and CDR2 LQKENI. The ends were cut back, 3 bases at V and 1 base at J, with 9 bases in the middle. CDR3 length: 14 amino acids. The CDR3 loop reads CASSPSGDNYGYTF. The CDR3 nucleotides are TGTGCCAGCTCACCGTCAGGGGATAACTATGGCTACACCTTC.

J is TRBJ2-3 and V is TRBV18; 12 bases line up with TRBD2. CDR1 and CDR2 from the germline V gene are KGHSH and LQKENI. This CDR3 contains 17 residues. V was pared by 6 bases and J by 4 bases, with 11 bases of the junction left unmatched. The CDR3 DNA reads TGTGCCAGCTCGCCAAGAGCGACTAGCGGGAGTGCAGATACGCAGTATTTT. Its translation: CASSPRATSGSADTQYF.

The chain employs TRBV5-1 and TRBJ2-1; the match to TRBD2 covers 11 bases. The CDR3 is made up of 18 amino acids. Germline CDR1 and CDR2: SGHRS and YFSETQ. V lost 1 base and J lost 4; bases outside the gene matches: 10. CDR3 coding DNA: TGCGCCAGCAGCTTGCTACACACCGGGACTAGCGGTTACAATGAGCAGTTCTTC. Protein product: CASSLLHTGTSGYNEQFF. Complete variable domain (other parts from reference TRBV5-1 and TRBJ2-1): KAGVTQTPRYLIKTRGQQVTLSCSPISGHRSVSWYQQTPGQGLQFLFEYFSETQRNKGNFPGRFSGRQFSNSRSEMNVSTLELGDSALYLCASSLLHTGTSGYNEQFFGPGTRLTVL.

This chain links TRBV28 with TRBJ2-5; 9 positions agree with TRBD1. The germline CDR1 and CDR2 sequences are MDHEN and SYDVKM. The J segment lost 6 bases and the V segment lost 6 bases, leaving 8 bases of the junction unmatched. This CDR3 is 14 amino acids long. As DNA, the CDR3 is TGTGCCAGCAGACCAGGAGGGACAGGGAAGACCCAGTACTTC. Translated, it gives CASRPGGTGKTQYF.

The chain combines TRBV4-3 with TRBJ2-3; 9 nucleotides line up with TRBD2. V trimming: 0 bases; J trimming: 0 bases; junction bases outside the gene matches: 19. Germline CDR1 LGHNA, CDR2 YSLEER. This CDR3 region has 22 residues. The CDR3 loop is CASSQENLLGGRAPTSTDTQYF. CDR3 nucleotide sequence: TGCGCCAGCAGCCAAGAGAATTTGCTTGGCGGGAGGGCCCCAACTAGCACAGATACGCAGTATTTT.

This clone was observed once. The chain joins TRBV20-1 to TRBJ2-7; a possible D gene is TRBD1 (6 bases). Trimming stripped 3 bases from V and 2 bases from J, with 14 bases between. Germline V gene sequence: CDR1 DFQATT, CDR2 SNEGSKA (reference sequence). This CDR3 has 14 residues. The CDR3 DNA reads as TGCAGTGCTAGTGCCGGGACATTCCCCTACGAGCAGTACTTC. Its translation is CSASAGTFPYEQYF.

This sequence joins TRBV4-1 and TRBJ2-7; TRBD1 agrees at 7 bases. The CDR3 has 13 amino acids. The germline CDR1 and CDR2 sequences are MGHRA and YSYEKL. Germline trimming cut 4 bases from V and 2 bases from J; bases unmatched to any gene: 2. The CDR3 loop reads CASSPQGAYEQYF. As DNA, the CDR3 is TGCGCCAGCAGCCCCCAGGGGGCCTACGAGCAGTACTTC.

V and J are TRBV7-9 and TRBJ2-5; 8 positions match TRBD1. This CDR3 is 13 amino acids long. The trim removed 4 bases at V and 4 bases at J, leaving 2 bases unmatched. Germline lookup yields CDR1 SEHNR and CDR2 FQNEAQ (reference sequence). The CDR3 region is CASSSGQGETQYF. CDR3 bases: TGTGCCAGCAGCTCCGGACAGGGAGAGACCCAGTACTTC. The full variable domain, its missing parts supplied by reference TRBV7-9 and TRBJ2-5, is DTGVSQNPRHKITKRGQNVTFRCDPISEHNRLYWYRQTLGQGPEFLTYFQNEAQLEKSRLLSDRFSAERPKGSFSTLEIQRTEQGDSAMYLCASSSGQGETQYFGPGTRLLVL.

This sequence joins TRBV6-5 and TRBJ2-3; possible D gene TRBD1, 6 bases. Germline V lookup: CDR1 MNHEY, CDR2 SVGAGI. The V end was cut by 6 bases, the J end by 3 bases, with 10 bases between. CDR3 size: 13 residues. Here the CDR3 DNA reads TGTGCCAGCAGACAGGGTATTACAGATACGCAGTATTTT. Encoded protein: CASRQGITDTQYF.

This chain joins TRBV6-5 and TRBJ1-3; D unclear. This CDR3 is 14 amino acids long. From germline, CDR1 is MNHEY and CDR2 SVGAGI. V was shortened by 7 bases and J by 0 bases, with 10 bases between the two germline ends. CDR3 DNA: TGTGCCAGCAAAGCTCAATACTCTGGAAACACCATATATTTT. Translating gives CASKAQYSGNTIYF.

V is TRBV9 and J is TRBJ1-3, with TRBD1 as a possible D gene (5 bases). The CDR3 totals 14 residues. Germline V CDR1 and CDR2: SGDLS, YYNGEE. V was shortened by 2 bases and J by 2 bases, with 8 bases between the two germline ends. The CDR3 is CASSVQGAGNTIYF. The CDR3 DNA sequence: TGTGCCAGCAGCGTCCAAGGGGCTGGAAACACCATATATTTT.

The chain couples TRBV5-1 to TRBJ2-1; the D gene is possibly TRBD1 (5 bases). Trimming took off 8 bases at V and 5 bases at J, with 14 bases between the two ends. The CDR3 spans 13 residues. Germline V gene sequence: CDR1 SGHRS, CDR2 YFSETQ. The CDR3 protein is CASSIDSHNEQFF. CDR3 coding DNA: TGCGCCAGTTCAATTGACAGTCACAATGAGCAGTTCTTC.

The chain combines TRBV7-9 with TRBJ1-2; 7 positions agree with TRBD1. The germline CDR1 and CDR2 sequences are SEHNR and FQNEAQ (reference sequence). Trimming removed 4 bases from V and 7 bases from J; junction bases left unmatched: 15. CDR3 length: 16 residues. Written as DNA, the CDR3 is TGTGCCAGCAGCTATTACATCGACAGGGAACGGGGTGGCTACACCTTC. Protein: CASSYYIDRERGGYTF.

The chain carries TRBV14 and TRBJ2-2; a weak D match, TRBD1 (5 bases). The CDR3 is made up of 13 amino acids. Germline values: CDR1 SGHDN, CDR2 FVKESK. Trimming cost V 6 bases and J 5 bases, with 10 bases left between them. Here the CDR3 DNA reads TGTGCCAGCAGACCGCAGGGAACCGGGGAGCTGTTTTTT. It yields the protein CASRPQGTGELFF.

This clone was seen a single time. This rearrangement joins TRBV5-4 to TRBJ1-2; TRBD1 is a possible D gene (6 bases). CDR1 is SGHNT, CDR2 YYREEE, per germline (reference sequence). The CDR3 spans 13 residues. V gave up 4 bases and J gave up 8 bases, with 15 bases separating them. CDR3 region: CASSLTGSEGYTF. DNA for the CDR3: TGTGCCAGCAGCCTGACAGGTAGTGAAGGCTACACCTTC. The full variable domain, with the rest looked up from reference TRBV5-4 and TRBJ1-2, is ETGVTQSPTHLIKTRGQQVTLRCSSQSGHNTVSWYQQALGQGPQFIFQYYREEENGRGNFPPRFSGLQFPNYSSELNVNALELDDSALYLCASSLTGSEGYTFGSGTRLTVV.

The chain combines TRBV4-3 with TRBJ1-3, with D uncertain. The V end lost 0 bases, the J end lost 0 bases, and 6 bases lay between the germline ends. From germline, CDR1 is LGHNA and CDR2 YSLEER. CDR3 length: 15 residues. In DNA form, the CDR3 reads TGCGCCAGCAGCCAAGATAACGGCTCTGGAAACACCATATATTTT. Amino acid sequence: CASSQDNGSGNTIYF.

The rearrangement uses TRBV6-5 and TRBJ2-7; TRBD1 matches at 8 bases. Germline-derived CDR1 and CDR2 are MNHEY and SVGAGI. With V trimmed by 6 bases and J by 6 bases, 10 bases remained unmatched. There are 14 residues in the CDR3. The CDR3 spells CASRRNPTGVEQYF. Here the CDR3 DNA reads TGTGCCAGCAGGCGGAACCCGACAGGGGTCGAGCAGTACTTC.

Here the CDR3 reads CASSSPGQGVGGQPQHF. CDR3 sequence (DNA): TGTGCCAGCAGTTCGCCGGGACAGGGAGTTGGCGGCCAGCCCCAGCATTTT. The chain employs TRBV28 and TRBJ1-5; 9 bases align to TRBD1. The CDR3 has 17 residues. Germline V gives CDR1 MDHEN, CDR2 SYDVKM. V lost 4 bases to trimming and J lost 7 bases; unmatched junction nucleotides: 14.

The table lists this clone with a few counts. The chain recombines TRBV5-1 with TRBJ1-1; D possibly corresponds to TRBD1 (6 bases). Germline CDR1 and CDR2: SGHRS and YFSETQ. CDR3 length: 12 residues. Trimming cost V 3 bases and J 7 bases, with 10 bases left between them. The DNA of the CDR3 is TGCGCCAGCAGCTCCGGACAGCTTGAAGCTTTCTTT. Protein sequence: CASSSGQLEAFF.

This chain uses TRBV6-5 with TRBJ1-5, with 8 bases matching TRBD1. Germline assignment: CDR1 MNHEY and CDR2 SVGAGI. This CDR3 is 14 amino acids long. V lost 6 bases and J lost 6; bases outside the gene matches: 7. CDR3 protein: CASRDPGGRQPQHF. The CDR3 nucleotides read TGTGCCAGCAGAGATCCAGGGGGCCGTCAGCCCCAGCATTTT.

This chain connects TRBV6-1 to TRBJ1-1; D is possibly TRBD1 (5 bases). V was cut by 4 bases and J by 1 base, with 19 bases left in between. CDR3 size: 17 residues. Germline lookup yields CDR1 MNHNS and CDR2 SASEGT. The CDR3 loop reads CASSGRGVEGRNTEAFF. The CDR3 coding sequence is TGTGCCAGCAGTGGCCGCGGGGTTGAGGGACGGAACACTGAAGCTTTCTTT.

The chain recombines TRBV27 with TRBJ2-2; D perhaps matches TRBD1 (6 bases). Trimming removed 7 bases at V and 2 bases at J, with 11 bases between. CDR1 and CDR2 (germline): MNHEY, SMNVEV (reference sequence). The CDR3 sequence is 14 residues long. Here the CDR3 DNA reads TGTGCCAGCATGGCAGGGGCCAACACCGGGGAGCTGTTTTTT. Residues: CASMAGANTGELFF.

The CDR3 sequence: CASSPNRGSGNTIYF. In nucleotides, the CDR3 is TGTGCCAGCAGCCCCAATCGGGGATCTGGAAACACCATATATTTT. This chain links TRBV7-9 with TRBJ1-3; unclear D gene. The germline gives CDR1 SEHNR, CDR2 FQNEAQ (reference sequence). V lost 5 bases and J 1 base, leaving 12 bases between the germline ends. The CDR3 runs to 15 residues.

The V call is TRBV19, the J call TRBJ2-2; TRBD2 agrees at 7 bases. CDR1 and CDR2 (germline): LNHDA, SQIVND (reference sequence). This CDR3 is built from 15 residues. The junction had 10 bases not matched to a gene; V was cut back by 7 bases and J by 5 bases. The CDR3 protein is CASIISTAGTGELFF. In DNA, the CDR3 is TGTGCCAGTATCATCAGCACAGCGGGGACCGGGGAGCTGTTTTTT. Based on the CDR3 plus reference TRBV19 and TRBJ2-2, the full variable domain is DGGITQSPKYLFRKEGQNVTLSCEQNLNHDAMYWYRQDPGQGLRLIYYSQIVNDFQKGDIAEGYSVSREKKESFPLTVTSAQKNPTAFYLCASIISTAGTGELFFGEGSRLTVL.